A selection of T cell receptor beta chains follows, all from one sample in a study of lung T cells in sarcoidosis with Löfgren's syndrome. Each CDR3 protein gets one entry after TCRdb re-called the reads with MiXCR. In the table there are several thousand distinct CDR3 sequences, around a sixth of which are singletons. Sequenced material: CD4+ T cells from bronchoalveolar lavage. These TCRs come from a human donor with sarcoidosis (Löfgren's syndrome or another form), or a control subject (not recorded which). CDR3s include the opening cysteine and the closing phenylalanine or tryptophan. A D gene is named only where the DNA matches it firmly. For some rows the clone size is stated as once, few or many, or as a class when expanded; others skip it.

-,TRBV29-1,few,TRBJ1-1,CSVESEGEAFF,TGCAGCGTTGAAAGTGAGGGTGAAGCTTTCTTT
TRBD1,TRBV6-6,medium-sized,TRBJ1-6,CASSYSRTGGNNSPLHF,TGTGCCAGCAGTTACTCGAGGACAGGGGGTAATAATTCACCCCTCCACTTT
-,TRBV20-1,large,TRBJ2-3,CSAMGGQGTDTQYF,TGCAGTGCTATGGGAGGACAGGGCACAGATACGCAGTATTTT
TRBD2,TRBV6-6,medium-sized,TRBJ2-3,CASSYIGLAGTDTQYF,TGTGCCAGCAGTTACATAGGTCTAGCGGGCACAGATACGCAGTATTTT
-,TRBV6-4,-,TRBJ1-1,CASPRPFACRKAFF,TGTGCCAGCCCGCGACCCTTTGCTTGTCGGAAAGCTTTCTTT
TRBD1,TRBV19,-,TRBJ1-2,CASSTDQDRGYGYTF,TGTGCCAGTAGTACCGACCAAGACAGGGGTTATGGCTACACCTTC
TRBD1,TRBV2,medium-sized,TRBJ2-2,CASRTSWGTGGGGELFF,TGTGCCAGCAGGACCTCCTGGGGGACAGGGGGAGGCGGGGAGCTGTTTTTT
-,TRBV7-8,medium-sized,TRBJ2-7,CASSLVPGLSYF,TGTGCCAGCAGCTTAGTCCCCGGACTTTCCTACTTC
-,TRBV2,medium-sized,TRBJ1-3,CASSESRGIGNTIYF,TGTGCCAGCAGTGAAAGCAGGGGCATAGGAAACACCATATATTTT
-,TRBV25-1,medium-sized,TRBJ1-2,CASSEFSNYGYTF,TGTGCCAGCAGTGAATTCAGTAACTATGGCTACACCTTC
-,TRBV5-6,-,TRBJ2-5,CASSLAAGGQETQYF,TGTGCCAGCAGCTTGGCGGCAGGGGGGCAAGAGACCCAGTACTTC
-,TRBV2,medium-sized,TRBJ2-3,CASSWAGTDTQYF,TGTGCCAGCAGTTGGGCAGGCACAGATACGCAGTATTTT
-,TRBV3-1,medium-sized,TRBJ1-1,CASSQDGREAFF,TGTGCCAGCAGCCAAGATGGCCGTGAAGCTTTCTTT
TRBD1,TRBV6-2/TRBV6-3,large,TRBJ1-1,CASSFAAPGGTMNTEAFF,TGTGCCAGCAGTTTCGCTGCCCCAGGGGGGACCATGAACACTGAAGCTTTCTTT
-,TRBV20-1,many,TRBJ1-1,CSAREGSGSGTEAFF,TGCAGTGCTAGAGAGGGCTCGGGGTCCGGCACTGAAGCTTTCTTT
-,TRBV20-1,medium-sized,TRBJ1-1,CSAWDNMNTEAFF,TGCAGTGCATGGGACAATATGAACACTGAAGCTTTCTTT
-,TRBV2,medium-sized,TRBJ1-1,CASSDFGEAFF,TGTGCCAGCAGTGACTTCGGGGAAGCTTTCTTT
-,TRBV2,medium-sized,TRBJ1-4,CASRGTDATNEKLFF,TGTGCCAGCAGGGGGACGGATGCAACTAATGAAAAACTGTTTTTT
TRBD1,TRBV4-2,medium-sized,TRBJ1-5,CASSQASDRGLGQPQHF,TGTGCCAGCAGCCAAGCCTCGGACAGGGGGCTGGGTCAGCCCCAGCATTTT
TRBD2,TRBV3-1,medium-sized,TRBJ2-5,CASSPTSGRETQYF,TGTGCCAGCAGCCCGACTAGCGGGAGGGAGACCCAGTACTTC
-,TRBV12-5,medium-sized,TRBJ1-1,CASVGGASNTEAFF,TGTGCTAGTGTTGGGGGGGCCTCGAACACTGAAGCTTTCTTT
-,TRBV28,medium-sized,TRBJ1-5,CASGPKLDQPQHF,TGTGCCAGCGGCCCTAAGTTGGATCAGCCCCAGCATTTT
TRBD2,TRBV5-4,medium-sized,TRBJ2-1,CASRPGTSPYNEQFF,TGTGCCAGCAGGCCCGGGACTAGCCCCTACAATGAGCAGTTCTTC
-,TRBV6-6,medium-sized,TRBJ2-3,CASSYLGTFTDTQYF,TGTGCCAGCAGTTACCTGGGGACTTTCACAGATACGCAGTATTTT
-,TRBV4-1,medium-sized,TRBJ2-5,CASSQEGTEQETQYF,TGCGCCAGCAGCCAAGAGGGGACCGAACAAGAGACCCAGTACTTC
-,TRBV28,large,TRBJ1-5,CASSLFGGSQPQHF,TGTGCCAGCAGTTTATTTGGGGGCAGTCAGCCCCAGCATTTT
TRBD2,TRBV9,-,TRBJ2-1,CASSPLTSGFYNEQFF,TGTGCCAGCAGCCCTCTGACTAGCGGTTTTTACAATGAGCAGTTCTTC
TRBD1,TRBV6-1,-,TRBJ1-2,CASSSPGQARWDYGYTF,TGTGCCAGCAGCTCTCCGGGACAGGCCCGGTGGGACTATGGCTACACCTTC
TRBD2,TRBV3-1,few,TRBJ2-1,CATQRDQVFNEQFF,TGTGCCACCCAGCGGGATCAGGTATTCAATGAGCAGTTCTTC
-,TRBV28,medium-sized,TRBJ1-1,CASSLSVTRGGTEAFF,TGTGCCAGCAGTTTATCCGTGACCAGGGGTGGCACTGAAGCTTTCTTT
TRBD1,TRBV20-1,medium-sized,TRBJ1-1,CSARGTGRATEAFF,TGCAGTGCTAGAGGGACAGGGAGAGCGACTGAAGCTTTCTTT
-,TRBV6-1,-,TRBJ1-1,CASRPGLANAEAFF,TGTGCCAGCAGACCGGGACTCGCAAACGCCGAAGCTTTCTTT
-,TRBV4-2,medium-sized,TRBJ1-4,CASSQDLGKSGEKLFF,TGTGCCAGCAGCCAAGATTTAGGGAAGAGTGGCGAAAAACTGTTTTTT
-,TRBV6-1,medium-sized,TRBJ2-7,CASIFGLNFLYEQYF,TGTGCCAGCATCTTCGGCTTAAACTTCCTGTACGAGCAGTACTTC
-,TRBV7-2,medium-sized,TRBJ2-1,CASSRTEGRRNEQFF,TGTGCCAGCAGCCGGACTGAGGGGAGGCGCAATGAGCAGTTCTTC
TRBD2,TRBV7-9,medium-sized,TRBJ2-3,CASSFRTSASTDTQYF,TGTGCCAGCAGCTTCAGGACTAGCGCGAGCACAGATACGCAGTATTTT